The rows below give T cell receptor beta chains drawn from one sample of a study of blood T cell repertoires in COVID-19. Some clones are missing from TCRdb's copy, which holds only in-frame ones; the method was immunoSEQ multiplex PCR. Among fewer than 200,000 clones listed, around 88% were seen once. Sequences were obtained from PBMCs or T cells enriched from blood (not recorded which). Every receptor here comes from a woman between 50 and 59 years old in a cohort exposed to, infected with or recovered from COVID-19 (not recorded which). The CDR3 runs from the conserved cysteine through the conserved F or W.

J | V | CDR3
TRBJ1-4 | TRBV28 | CASSSGTKTNEKLFF
TRBJ1-5 | TRBV11-2 | CASSLGRDTRPNQPQHF
TRBJ2-2 | TRBV5-4 | CASLDYKGTSGGGELFF
TRBJ1-2 | TRBV2 | CASSEGTGGGGYTF
TRBJ2-7 | TRBV7-8 | CASSLDRGDEQYF
TRBJ1-1 | TRBV7-2 | CASSLFSGNTEAFF
TRBJ2-1 | TRBV7-3 | CASSSGLAGYNEQFF
TRBJ2-7 | TRBV2 | CASSTGGPYEQYF
TRBJ2-5 | TRBV13 | CASSNRLAGAQETQYF
TRBJ2-5 | TRBV28 | CASSMSPARTQYF
TRBJ1-1 | TRBV5-4 | CASSHDPGGTEAFF
TRBJ1-5 | TRBV6-5 | CASRSRQGWNQPQHF
TRBJ2-7 | TRBV4-1 | CASSQDPLADSYEQYF
TRBJ1-2 | TRBV30 | CAWSVQAAGKGYTF
TRBJ1-4 | TRBV27 | CATTDRASNEKLFF
TRBJ1-1 | TRBV7-8 | CASVSWAGGVSTEAFF
TRBJ2-7 | TRBV28 | CATLPGGRIEQYF
TRBJ2-5 | TRBV7-2 | CASSLGDRGSKETQYF
TRBJ2-1 | TRBV4-3 | CASSQDSASGIYNEQFF
TRBJ2-1 | TRBV3-1/TRBV3-2 | CASTNYNEQFF